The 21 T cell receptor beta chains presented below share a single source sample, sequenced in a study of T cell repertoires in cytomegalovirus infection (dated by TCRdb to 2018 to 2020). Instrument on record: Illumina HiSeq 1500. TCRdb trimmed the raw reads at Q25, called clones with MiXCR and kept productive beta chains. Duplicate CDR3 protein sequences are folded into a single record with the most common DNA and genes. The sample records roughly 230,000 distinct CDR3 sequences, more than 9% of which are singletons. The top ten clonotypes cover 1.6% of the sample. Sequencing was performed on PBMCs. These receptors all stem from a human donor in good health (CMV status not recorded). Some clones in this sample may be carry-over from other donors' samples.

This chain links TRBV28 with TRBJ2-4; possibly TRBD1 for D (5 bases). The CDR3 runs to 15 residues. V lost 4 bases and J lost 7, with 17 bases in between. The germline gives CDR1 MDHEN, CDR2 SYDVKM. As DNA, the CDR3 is TGTGCCAGCAGTTCGATAGACAGAGTTGAGAACATTCAGTACTTC. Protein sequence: CASSSIDRVENIQYF.

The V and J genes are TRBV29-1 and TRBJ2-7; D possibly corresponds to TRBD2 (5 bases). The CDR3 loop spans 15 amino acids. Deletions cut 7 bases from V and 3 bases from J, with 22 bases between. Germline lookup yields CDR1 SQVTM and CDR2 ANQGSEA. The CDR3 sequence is CSASIRGIGNYEQYF. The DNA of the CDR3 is TGCAGCGCCTCCATCCGGGGAATAGGTAACTACGAGCAGTACTTC.

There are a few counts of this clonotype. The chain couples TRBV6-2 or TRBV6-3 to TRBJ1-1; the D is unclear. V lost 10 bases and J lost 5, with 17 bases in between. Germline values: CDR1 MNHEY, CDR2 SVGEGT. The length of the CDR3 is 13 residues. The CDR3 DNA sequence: TGTGCCATCGAGCTAAGTCGGGGTACTGAAGCTTTCTTT. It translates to CAIELSRGTEAFF.

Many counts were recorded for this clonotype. The CDR3 loop is CSAKGQGNYEQYF. The CDR3 nucleotides read TGCAGTGCTAAAGGACAGGGGAATTACGAGCAGTACTTC. The rearrangement uses TRBV20-1 and TRBJ2-7; 9 bases agree with TRBD1. V lost 4 bases to trimming and J lost 4 bases; unmatched junction nucleotides: 5. Germline values: CDR1 DFQATT, CDR2 SNEGSKA (reference sequence). The CDR3 sequence is 13 residues long.

The CDR3 sequence: CAISGEVRQETQYF. CDR3 in DNA: TGTGCCATCAGTGGTGAAGTCCGCCAAGAGACCCAGTACTTC. The V gene is TRBV10-3, the J gene TRBJ2-5; no clear D. Trimming stripped 4 bases from V and 1 base from J, with 10 bases between. The CDR3 is made up of 14 amino acids. Germline CDR1 ENHRY, CDR2 SYGVKD.

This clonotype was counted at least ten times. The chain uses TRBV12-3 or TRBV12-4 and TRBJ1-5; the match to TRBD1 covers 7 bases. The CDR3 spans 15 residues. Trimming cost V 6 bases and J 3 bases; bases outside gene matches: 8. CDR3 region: CASRVTGAYNQPQHF. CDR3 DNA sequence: TGTGCCAGCAGAGTCACAGGGGCCTACAATCAGCCCCAGCATTTT.

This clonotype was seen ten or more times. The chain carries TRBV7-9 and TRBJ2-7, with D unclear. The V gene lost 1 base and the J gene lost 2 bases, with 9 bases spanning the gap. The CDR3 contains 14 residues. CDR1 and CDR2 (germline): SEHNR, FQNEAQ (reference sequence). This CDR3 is CASSLGQSTYEQYF. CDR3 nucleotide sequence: TGTGCCAGCAGCTTAGGACAATCCACCTACGAGCAGTACTTC.

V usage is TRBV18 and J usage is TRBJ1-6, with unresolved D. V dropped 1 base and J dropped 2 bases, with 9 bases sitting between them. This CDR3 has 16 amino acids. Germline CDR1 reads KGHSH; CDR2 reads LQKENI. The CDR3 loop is CASSPQDRAYNSPLHF. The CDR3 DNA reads TGTGCCAGCTCACCACAAGACCGGGCCTATAATTCACCCCTCCACTTT.

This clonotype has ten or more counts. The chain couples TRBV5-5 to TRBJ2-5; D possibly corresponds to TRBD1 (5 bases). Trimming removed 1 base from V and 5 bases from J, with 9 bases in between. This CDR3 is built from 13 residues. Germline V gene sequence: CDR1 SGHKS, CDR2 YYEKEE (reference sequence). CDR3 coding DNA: TGTGCCAGCAGCTTGAGATCAGGGGAGACCCAGTACTTC. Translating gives CASSLRSGETQYF.

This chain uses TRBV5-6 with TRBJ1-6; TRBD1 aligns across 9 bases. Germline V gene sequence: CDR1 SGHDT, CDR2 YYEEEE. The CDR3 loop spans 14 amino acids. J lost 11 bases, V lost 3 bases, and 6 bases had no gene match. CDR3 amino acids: CASSSLQGAAPLHF. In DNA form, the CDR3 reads TGTGCCAGCAGCTCCCTACAGGGGGCCGCACCCCTCCACTTT. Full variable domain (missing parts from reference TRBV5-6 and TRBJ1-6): DAGVTQSPTHLIKTRGQQVTLRCSPKSGHDTVSWYQQALGQGPQFIFQYYEEEERQRGNFPDRFSGHQFPNYSSELNVNALLLGDSALYLCASSSLQGAAPLHFGNGTRLTVT.

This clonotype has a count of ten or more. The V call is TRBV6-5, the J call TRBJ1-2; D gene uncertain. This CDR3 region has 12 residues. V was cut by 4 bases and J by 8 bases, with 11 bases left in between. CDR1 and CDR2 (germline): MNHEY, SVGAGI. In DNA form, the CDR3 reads TGTGCCAGCAGTTCGCAAGGACGGGGCTACACCTTC. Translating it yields CASSSQGRGYTF.

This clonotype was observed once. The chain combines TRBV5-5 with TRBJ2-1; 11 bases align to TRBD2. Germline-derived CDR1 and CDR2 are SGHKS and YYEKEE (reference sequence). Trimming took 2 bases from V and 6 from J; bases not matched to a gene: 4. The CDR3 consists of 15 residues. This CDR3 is CASSFVSGRGNEQFF. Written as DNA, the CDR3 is TGTGCCAGCAGCTTCGTTAGCGGGAGGGGCAATGAGCAGTTCTTC.

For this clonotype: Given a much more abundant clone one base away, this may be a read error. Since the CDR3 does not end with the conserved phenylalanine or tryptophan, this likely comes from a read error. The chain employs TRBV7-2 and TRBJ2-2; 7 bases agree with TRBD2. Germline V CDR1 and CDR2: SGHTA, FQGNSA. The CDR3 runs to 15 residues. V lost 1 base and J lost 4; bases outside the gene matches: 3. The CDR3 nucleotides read TGTGCCAGCAGCTTAGGCGGGAGTATCACCGGGGAGCTGTTTTGT. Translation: CASSLGGSITGELFC.

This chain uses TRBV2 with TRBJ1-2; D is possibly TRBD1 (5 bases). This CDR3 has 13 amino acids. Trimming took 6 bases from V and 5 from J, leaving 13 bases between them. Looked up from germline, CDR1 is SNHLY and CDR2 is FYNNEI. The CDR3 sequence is CASSPLREYGYTF. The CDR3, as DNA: TGTGCCAGCAGCCCCCTCAGGGAGTATGGCTACACCTTC.

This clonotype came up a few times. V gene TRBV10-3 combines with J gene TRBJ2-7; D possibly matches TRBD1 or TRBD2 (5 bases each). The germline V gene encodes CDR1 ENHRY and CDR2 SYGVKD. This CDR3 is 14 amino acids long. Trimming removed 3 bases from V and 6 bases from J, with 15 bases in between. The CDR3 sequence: CAISEVRDVSEQYF. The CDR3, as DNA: TGTGCCATCAGTGAAGTAAGGGACGTAAGCGAGCAGTACTTC.

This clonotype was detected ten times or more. CDR3 DNA sequence: TGTGCCAGCAGCGACCCCTGGGGCGAAAAACTGTTTTTT. Amino acid sequence: CASSDPWGEKLFF. This chain joins TRBV7-9 and TRBJ1-4; possibly TRBD1 for D (5 bases). Trimming removed 5 bases at V and 8 bases at J, with 12 bases between. There are 13 residues in the CDR3. Germline V gene data show CDR1 as SEHNR and CDR2 as FQNEAQ (reference sequence). Drawing the rest from reference TRBV7-9 and TRBJ1-4, the complete variable domain is DTGVSQNPRHKITKRGQNVTFRCDPISEHNRLYWYRQTLGQGPEFLTYFQNEAQLEKSRLLSDRFSAERPKGSFSTLEIQRTEQGDSAMYLCASSDPWGEKLFFGSGTQLSVL.

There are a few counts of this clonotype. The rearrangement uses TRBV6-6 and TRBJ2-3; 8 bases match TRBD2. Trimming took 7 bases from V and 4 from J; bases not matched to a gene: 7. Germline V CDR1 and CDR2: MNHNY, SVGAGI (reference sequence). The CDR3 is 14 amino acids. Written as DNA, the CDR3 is TGTGCCAGCAACCGAGCGGGAGAGGCAGATACGCAGTATTTT. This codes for CASNRAGEADTQYF.

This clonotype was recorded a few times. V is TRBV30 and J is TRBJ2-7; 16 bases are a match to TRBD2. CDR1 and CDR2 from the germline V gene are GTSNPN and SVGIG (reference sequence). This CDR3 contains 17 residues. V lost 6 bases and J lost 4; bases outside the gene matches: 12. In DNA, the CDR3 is TGTGCCTGTGGGACTAGCGGGAGGGCCCAGCAGATTTACGAGCAGTACTTC. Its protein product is CACGTSGRAQQIYEQYF.

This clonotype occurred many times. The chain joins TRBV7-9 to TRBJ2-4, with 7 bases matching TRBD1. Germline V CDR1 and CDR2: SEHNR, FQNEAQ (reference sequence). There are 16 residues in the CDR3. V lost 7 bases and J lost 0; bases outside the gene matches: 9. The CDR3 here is CASTTPTGIAKNIQYF. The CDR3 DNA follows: TGTGCCAGCACCACCCCGACAGGGATAGCCAAAAACATTCAGTACTTC.

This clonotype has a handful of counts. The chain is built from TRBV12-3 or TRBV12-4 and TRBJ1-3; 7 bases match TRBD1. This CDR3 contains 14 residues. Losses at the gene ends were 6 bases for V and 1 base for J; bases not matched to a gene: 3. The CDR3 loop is CASRPTGSGNTIYF. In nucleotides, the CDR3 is TGTGCCAGCAGGCCGACAGGGTCTGGAAACACCATATATTTT.

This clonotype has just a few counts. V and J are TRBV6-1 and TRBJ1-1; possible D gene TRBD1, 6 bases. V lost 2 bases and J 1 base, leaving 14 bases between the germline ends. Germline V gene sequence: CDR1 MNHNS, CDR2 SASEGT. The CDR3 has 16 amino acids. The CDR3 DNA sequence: TGTGCCAGCAGTGAATCCTTCTGGGGGCAGAACACTGAAGCTTTCTTT. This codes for CASSESFWGQNTEAFF.